These T cell receptor beta chains were read from a single sample in a study of Ad26.COV2.S vaccination and SARS-CoV-2 variants. Assay used: immunoSEQ multiplex PCR; TCRdb lists only in-frame clones, some missing. The profile shows some 180,000 clones, roughly 87% of them singletons. Specimen: peripheral blood, collected after recovery from COVID-19. These TCRs come from a human donor who had recovered from COVID-19. CDR3s leave out the opening cysteine and the closing phenylalanine or tryptophan. A D gene is named only where the DNA matches it firmly. Size is stated for part of the rows, as once, few or many counts, or as a class when the clone is expanded.

size	V	D	CDR3
-	TRBV28	-	ASTWQQGRYGYT
once	TRBV4-1	-	ASSQGEGNEQY
-	TRBV28	-	ASSIMQGHEQY
few	TRBV10-3	-	AISEALGLGLDQPQH
-	TRBV6-5	TRBD1	ASSTRGRDSPLH
-	TRBV5-3	TRBD2	ARRLAGGMGNEQF
once	TRBV7-9	TRBD1	ASSKLRWDRSNTGELF
medium-sized	TRBV7-8	TRBD2	ASSSRGGANTGELF
-	TRBV6-1	TRBD1	ASSEMGQGVHEQY
-	TRBV7-2	-	ASSLGLFNEQF
-	TRBV27	-	ASSSQGFSSYNEQF
-	TRBV7-9	TRBD2	ASSHRPLLAAPHHRTQY
-	TRBV3-1/TRBV3-2	TRBD2	ASRDGRSSYNEQF
-	TRBV29-1	-	SVVGINERLEQF
-	TRBV7-9	TRBD1	ASSQRTGAKDTQY
few	TRBV7-9	-	ASSPTASGNTIY
-	TRBV13	-	ASSFSEEDYSGNTIY
-	TRBV11-3	-	ASSSGFQETQY
-	TRBV20-1	-	SARGGYEQY
-	TRBV7-6	TRBD2	ASSLTSGKDEQF
-	TRBV19	-	ASSTRTMNTEAF
-	TRBV29-1	TRBD2	SVVLAGRNAQY
-	TRBV5-1	-	ASSLFTLADSYEQY
-	TRBV18	TRBD1	ASSPRTGAGETQY
once	TRBV2	-	ASDGGVEAF
-	TRBV7-8	-	ASSSMYSSTNEKLF
-	TRBV7-3	-	ASSLGAGLMNTEAF
-	TRBV11-1	-	ASNLRSTDTQY
-	TRBV27	-	ASSRNGGLGGNEKLF
-	TRBV5-1	TRBD1	ASSSGQGRTGELF
-	TRBV9	-	ASSVDGFTGELF
-	TRBV21-1	-	ASSKNGSGNTIY
-	TRBV6-5	-	ASSHRENQPQH
once	TRBV2	TRBD1	ASSAQGGGGRQPQH
once	TRBV28	-	ASSLWPAQGYT
-	TRBV9	-	ASSPAGLTSDTQY
once	TRBV18	-	ASSPTPPGNEKLF
few	TRBV10-2	-	ASSFDRLAFSNQPQH
-	TRBV18	TRBD1	ASSPLPTGGAAETQY
once	TRBV27	-	ASRTGGYT